The 3 T cell receptor beta chains listed next were all sequenced from one sample in a study of shared clonotypes between healthy human individuals. CD45RO-negative, CCR7-selected cells formed the naive CD8 fraction, which excluded terminally differentiated effector memory CD45RA+ cells. Some clones are missing from TCRdb's copy, which holds only in-frame ones; the method was immunoSEQ multiplex PCR. The sample gives some 800,000 clones, 92% of which show up once; nearly 25% is in the top ten. The sequencing input was naive CD8+ T cells sorted from blood. These receptor sequences come from a man aged 30 to 39 in good health.

The sample holds one count of this clone. V and J are TRBV11-2 and TRBJ1-2; no clear D. This CDR3 has 16 residues. Trimming pared 5 bases from V and 8 bases from J, leaving 24 bases between. Germline CDR1 is SGHAT and CDR2 is FQNNGV. DNA for the CDR3: TGTGCCAGCAGCCCAAACACGCCAGTCCCTGGGGAAGGCTACACCTTC. Translating it yields CASSPNTPVPGEGYTF. Together with reference TRBV11-2 and TRBJ1-2, the CDR3 gives the full variable domain: EAGVAQSPRYKIIEKRQSVAFWCNPISGHATLYWYQQILGQGPKLLIQFQNNGVVDDSQLPKDRFSAERLKGVDSTLKIQPAKLEDSAVYLCASSPNTPVPGEGYTFGSGTRLTVV.

The chain employs TRBV11-2 and TRBJ1-2, with 9 positions matching TRBD1. V was clipped by 4 bases and J by 4 bases; unmatched bases: 7. Germline lookup yields CDR1 SGHAT and CDR2 FQNNGV. This CDR3 is built from 15 residues. Here the CDR3 reads CASSSETGGGYGYTF. In DNA, the CDR3 is TGTGCCAGCAGCTCCGAGACAGGGGGTGGCTATGGCTACACCTTC.

The chain carries TRBV4-3 and TRBJ1-4; 8 positions agree with TRBD1. Trimming removed 4 bases from V and 2 bases from J; junction bases left unmatched: 6. The CDR3 is 16 residues long. Germline-derived CDR1 and CDR2 are LGHNA and YSLEER. CDR3 sequence reads: CASSPDRGGTNEKLFF. In nucleotides, the CDR3 is TGCGCCAGCAGCCCCGACAGGGGAGGCACTAATGAAAAACTGTTTTTT.